This TCR beta chain was recorded in a study of identical twins. In TCRdb, the 5' RACE reads were re-called with MiXCR into one record per CDR3 protein. The sample has about 570,000 distinct CDR3 sequences, just under 10% seen once. This clonotype was found many times. Germline V gene sequence: CDR1 MNHEY, CDR2 SMNVEV (reference sequence). The CDR3 sequence is 15 residues long. Trimming cost V 2 bases and J 5 bases; bases outside gene matches: 6. These same data were also listed under a study on yellow fever vaccine responses in identical twins.

The sequencing input was PBMCs. The sequence derives from a woman aged 18 to 35 in good health. This rearrangement joins TRBV27 to TRBJ1-5; 7 nucleotides align to TRBD1. CDR3 protein: CASSLGGGAYQPQHF. For the CDR3, the DNA is TGTGCCAGCAGTTTAGGAGGGGGCGCATATCAGCCCCAGCATTTT.